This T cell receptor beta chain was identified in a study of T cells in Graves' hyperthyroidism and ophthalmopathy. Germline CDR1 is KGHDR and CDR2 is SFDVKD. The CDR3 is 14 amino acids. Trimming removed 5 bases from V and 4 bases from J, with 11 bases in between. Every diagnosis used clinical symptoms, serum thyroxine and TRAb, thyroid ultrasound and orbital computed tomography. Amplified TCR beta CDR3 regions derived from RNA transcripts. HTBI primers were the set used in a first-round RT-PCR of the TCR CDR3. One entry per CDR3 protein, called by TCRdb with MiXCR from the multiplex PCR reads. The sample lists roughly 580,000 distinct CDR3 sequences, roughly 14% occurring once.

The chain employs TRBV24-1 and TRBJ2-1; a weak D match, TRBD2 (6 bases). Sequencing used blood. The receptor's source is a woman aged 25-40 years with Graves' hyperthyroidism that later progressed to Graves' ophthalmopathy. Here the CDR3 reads CATSGGTLYNEQFF. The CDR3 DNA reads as TGTGCCACCAGTGGTGGGACTCTGTACAATGAGCAGTTCTTC.